This T cell receptor (beta chain) was obtained from a study of T cells in Graves' hyperthyroidism and ophthalmopathy. Across the study: Peripheral blood was drawn at first diagnosis, prior to all treatment.

Overall study results and limits: Most thyroid clonotypes that were expanded above 0.001 also turned up in blood. In simple terms, a model built on 13 V-J features told ophthalmopathy apart from stable hyperthyroidism.

Germline CDR1 is SGDLS and CDR2 is YYNGEE. This CDR3 spans 17 amino acids. The V gene end was trimmed by 0 bases and the J gene end by 3 bases; junction bases not matched to a gene: 7. Stable disease denoted Graves' hyperthyroidism without ophthalmopathy progression within 18 months. Details on this clonotype: Its target is not known.

What was amplified from RNA transcripts were TCR beta CDR3 regions. The TCR CDR3 first-round RT-PCR relied on the HTBI primer set. TCRdb independently ran MiXCR on the multiplex PCR reads; one entry per CDR3 protein. The repertoire has fewer than 600,000 distinct CDR3 sequences, approximately 15% of them found once; the top ten carry roughly 17%. Sequencing used blood. The chain uses TRBV9 and TRBJ2-3; TRBD2 matches at 10 bases. The receptor comes from a woman under 30 with Graves' hyperthyroidism. DNA of the CDR3: TGTGCCAGCAGCGTAGAGTCTAGCGGGAGTGGTACAGATACGCAGTATTTT. Translation: CASSVESSGSGTDTQYF.